These 26 T cell receptor beta chains were all obtained from the same sample, sequenced in a study of T cell responses to AZD1222 COVID-19 vaccine. The method was immunoSEQ multiplex PCR; TCRdb's version includes in-frame clones alone and lacks a portion of them. Of about 54,000 clones listed, more than 70% were seen once; the top ten hold 1.5% to 2.5%. The sample consisted of peripheral blood, taken on day 0 of AZD1222 vaccination. The receptor source for this set is an adult in good health.

As DNA, the CDR3 is TGTGCCAGCAGTGCCGGATCGGCGGGAGCGTACGAGCAGTACTTC. Its protein product is CASSAGSAGAYEQYF. The chain has TRBV28 and TRBJ2-7; TRBD2 aligns across 7 bases. CDR1 and CDR2 (germline): MDHEN, SYDVKM. With V trimmed by 5 bases and J by 4 bases, 11 bases remained unmatched. The length of the CDR3 is 15 residues.

CDR3 nucleotides: TGTGCCAGCAGCCAGGTCTTTTATACGCAGTATTTT. This gives the protein CASSQVFYTQYF. The chain is built from TRBV14 and TRBJ2-3; D gene ambiguous. CDR1 and CDR2 (germline): SGHDN, FVKESK. Trimming left V 3 bases short and J 7 bases short, with 8 bases between. The length of the CDR3 is 12 residues.

The chain links TRBV6-4 to TRBJ2-7; TRBD1 matches at 9 bases. V was clipped by 10 bases and J by 2 bases; unmatched bases: 3. The CDR3 runs to 12 residues. The germline V gene has CDR1 MRHNA and CDR2 SNTAGT. The CDR3 region is CAIWTGAYEQYF. The CDR3, as DNA: TGTGCCATCTGGACAGGGGCCTACGAGCAGTACTTC.

This rearrangement joins TRBV29-1 to TRBJ1-4; D is uncertain. CDR1 and CDR2 from the germline V gene are SQVTM and ANQGSEA. The germline V and J ends were trimmed by 4 bases and 5 bases, with 14 bases remaining between them. CDR3 length equals 14 residues. CDR3 nucleotide sequence: TGCAGCGTTGTGGTGGGTCCACAGAATGAAAAACTGTTTTTT. Amino acids: CSVVVGPQNEKLFF.

The chain carries TRBV5-5 and TRBJ1-6; D uncertain. Trimming removed 3 bases at V and 4 bases at J, with 8 bases between. Germline CDR1 SGHKS, CDR2 YYEKEE (reference sequence). The CDR3 has 14 amino acids. The CDR3 spells CASSSGWYNSPLHF. Here the CDR3 DNA reads TGTGCCAGCAGCTCAGGATGGTATAATTCACCCCTCCACTTT.

This clone has just one count. The chain combines TRBV5-3 with TRBJ2-7; D may be TRBD2 (6 bases). Being an ORF, TRBV5-3 has a function that is uncertain. Between the trimmed V and J ends, which lost 2 bases and 3 bases, there was a span of 12 bases. The CDR3 loop spans 14 amino acids. The CDR3 region is CARSFRRVGYEQYF. In DNA form, the CDR3 reads TGTGCCAGAAGCTTCCGGAGGGTGGGCTACGAGCAGTACTTC.

The V and J genes are TRBV7-2 and TRBJ2-1; 7 bases are a match to TRBD2. This CDR3 has 18 residues. V lost 5 bases and J lost 7; bases outside the gene matches: 20. Germline V gene sequence: CDR1 SGHTA, CDR2 FQGNSA. CDR3 sequence reads: CASSPRLDLRELGNEQFF. The CDR3, as DNA: TGTGCCAGCAGCCCCCGCCTGGATTTGCGGGAGCTTGGTAATGAGCAGTTCTTC.

The chain couples TRBV28 to TRBJ2-3; D might be TRBD2 (5 bases). The CDR3 is 16 amino acids. Between the trimmed V and J ends, which lost 6 bases and 4 bases, there was a span of 20 bases. The germline V gene has CDR1 MDHEN and CDR2 SYDVKM. In DNA, the CDR3 is TGTGCCAGCAGCTCCCCCCCGGGAAATGGTGCAGATACGCAGTATTTT. This gives the protein CASSSPPGNGADTQYF.

Only one count was recorded for this clone. V is TRBV9 and J is TRBJ1-6; the D is unclear. Germline CDR1 reads SGDLS; CDR2 reads YYNGEE. The CDR3 covers 14 residues. Trimming left V 4 bases short and J 2 bases short, with 7 bases between. The CDR3 nucleotides are TGTGCCAGCAGCCCTAGTACCTATAATTCACCCCTCCACTTT. It is translated as CASSPSTYNSPLHF.

The chain combines TRBV28 with TRBJ1-3; no clear D. There are 13 residues in the CDR3. Trimming removed 6 bases at V and 2 bases at J, with 8 bases between. Germline V gene lookup returns CDR1 MDHEN and CDR2 SYDVKM. The CDR3 sequence is CASRGGTGNTIYF. The CDR3 DNA reads TGTGCCAGCAGGGGAGGTACTGGAAACACCATATATTTT.

The chain couples TRBV28 to TRBJ2-5; the D gene is possibly TRBD1 (6 bases). The CDR3 covers 15 residues. Germline assignment: CDR1 MDHEN and CDR2 SYDVKM. Trimming stripped 10 bases from V and 2 bases from J, with 20 bases between. DNA of the CDR3: TGTGCCACCTTGCCGCCGGCAGGGGCACAAGAGACCCAGTACTTC. Protein sequence: CATLPPAGAQETQYF.

This clone was recorded once. The chain carries TRBV3-1 (or the pseudogene TRBV3-2) and TRBJ1-2; D is undetermined. This CDR3 spans 12 amino acids. Trimming removed 2 bases at V and 7 bases at J, with 8 bases between. From germline, CDR1 is LGHDT and CDR2 YNNKEL (reference sequence). CDR3 amino acids: CASSQSISGYTF. In DNA, the CDR3 is TGTGCCAGCAGCCAATCCATTTCTGGCTACACCTTC.

This clone was observed a single time. The chain's CDR3 is CASSLAVSQAGELFF. The DNA for the CDR3 is TGCGCCAGCAGCTTGGCCGTATCACAAGCCGGGGAGCTGTTTTTT. The chain has TRBV5-1 and TRBJ2-2; D is unresolved. Germline V gene sequence: CDR1 SGHRS, CDR2 YFSETQ. V was trimmed by 0 bases and J by 6 bases, leaving 12 bases between them. This CDR3 region has 15 residues.

The J gene is TRBJ2-1, the V gene TRBV7-9, with TRBD2 matching over 11 bases. V dropped 5 bases and J dropped 4; count of bases not matched to a gene: 7. Per the germline V gene, CDR1 is SEHNR and CDR2 is FQNEAQ (reference sequence). This CDR3 contains 16 residues. This CDR3 reads CASSRTGTSGYNEQFF. Here the CDR3 DNA reads TGTGCCAGCAGCCGCACCGGGACTAGCGGTTACAATGAGCAGTTCTTC.

The chain carries TRBV18 and TRBJ2-1; no reliable D call. The CDR3 contains 13 residues. Germline CDR1 is KGHSH and CDR2 is LQKENI. Trimming shortened V by 6 bases and J by 3 bases, and 9 bases separated the two germline ends. For the CDR3, the DNA is TGTGCCAGCTCTAATCTTAGCTACAATGAGCAGTTCTTC. This gives the protein CASSNLSYNEQFF.

This sequence joins TRBV7-8 and TRBJ2-7; 7 bases match TRBD2. Germline trimming cut 6 bases from V and 0 bases from J; bases unmatched to any gene: 8. CDR1 SGHVS and CDR2 FQNEAQ come from the germline V gene. The CDR3 loop spans 15 amino acids. The CDR3 DNA sequence: TGTGCCAGCAGAAACCCCAGGGAGGGCTCCTACGAGCAGTACTTC. Protein product: CASRNPREGSYEQYF.

The genes are TRBV7-2 and TRBJ1-6; 7 nucleotides line up with TRBD1. The CDR3 has 16 amino acids. Germline V gives CDR1 SGHTA, CDR2 FQGNSA. V dropped 3 bases and J dropped 7; count of bases not matched to a gene: 9. DNA of the CDR3: TGTGCCAGCAGCTTTGTGACAGGGTCGAACAATTCACCCCTCCACTTT. It yields the protein CASSFVTGSNNSPLHF.

The chain has TRBV7-9 and TRBJ2-3; 7 bases fit TRBD2. Germline trimming cut 4 bases from V and 8 bases from J; bases unmatched to any gene: 12. CDR1 and CDR2 from the germline V gene are SEHNR and FQNEAQ (reference sequence). This CDR3 contains 15 residues. The CDR3 is CASSSLPGLLSTQYF. The CDR3 coding sequence is TGTGCCAGCAGCTCCCTCCCGGGACTATTAAGTACGCAGTATTTT.

The rearrangement links TRBV29-1 to TRBJ1-2; D perhaps matches TRBD1 (5 bases). Looked up from germline, CDR1 is SQVTM and CDR2 is ANQGSEA. Trimming took off 4 bases at V and 1 base at J, with 13 bases between the two ends. The CDR3 has 14 amino acids. CDR3 nucleotides: TGCAGCGTTGCCGGGACTATTAATAACTATGGCTACACCTTC. Amino acid sequence: CSVAGTINNYGYTF.

The J gene is TRBJ2-7, the V gene TRBV30; the D gene is possibly TRBD2 (7 bases). The germline V gene has CDR1 GTSNPN and CDR2 SVGIG (reference sequence). V was trimmed by 0 bases and J by 2 bases, leaving 11 bases between them. CDR3 size: 14 residues. This CDR3 reads CAWSVGRGPYEQYF. The DNA for the CDR3 is TGTGCCTGGAGTGTAGGGCGGGGGCCCTACGAGCAGTACTTC.

This chain joins TRBV24-1 and TRBJ1-3, with D tentatively TRBD1 (6 bases). Germline CDR1 reads KGHDR; CDR2 reads SFDVKD. This CDR3 comprises 16 residues. V lost 4 bases and J lost 2, with 14 bases in between. CDR3 loop: CATSEERGIAGNTIYF. CDR3 bases: TGTGCCACCAGTGAGGAGAGGGGGATCGCTGGAAACACCATATATTTT.

In its sample, this clone ranks as medium-sized. V usage is TRBV6-5 and J usage is TRBJ1-6; 10 bases are shared with TRBD1. Germline V gene lookup returns CDR1 MNHEY and CDR2 SVGAGI. This CDR3 is 16 amino acids long. V shed 0 bases, J shed 9 bases, and the junction held 5 bases outside the gene matches. The CDR3 nucleotides read TGTGCCAGCAGTTACTCGATTGGGACAGGGGCTTCACCCCTCCACTTT. Residues: CASSYSIGTGASPLHF.

The genes are TRBV3-1 (or the pseudogene TRBV3-2) and TRBJ2-1; unclear D gene. The germline V gene encodes CDR1 LGHDT and CDR2 YNNKEL (reference sequence). V dropped 0 bases and J dropped 6 bases, with 12 bases sitting between them. This CDR3 has 15 amino acids. The CDR3 sequence: CASSQDHGLVNEQFF. Here the CDR3 DNA reads TGTGCCAGCAGCCAAGACCACGGCCTGGTCAATGAGCAGTTCTTC.

This chain links TRBV2 with TRBJ1-5; D is unresolved. Looked up from germline, CDR1 is SNHLY and CDR2 is FYNNEI. The CDR3 is 13 residues long. Trimming shortened V by 7 bases and J by 4 bases, and 11 bases separated the two germline ends. DNA of the CDR3: TGTGCCAGCATTCGGGAAGTAAATCAGCCCCAGCATTTT. Translating gives CASIREVNQPQHF.

Worth noting for this clone: The same CDR3 arises from other DNA sequences in this sample as well. The chain combines TRBV5-1 with TRBJ2-5; 9 positions agree with TRBD1. CDR3 length equals 14 residues. J was trimmed by 5 bases and V by 4 bases; bases with no gene match: 6. CDR1 and CDR2 from the germline V gene are SGHRS and YFSETQ. For the CDR3, the DNA is TGCGCCAGCAGCCCGGGACAGGGTTTGGAGACCCAGTACTTC. Its translation: CASSPGQGLETQYF.

The chain carries TRBV6-5 and TRBJ1-1, with TRBD1 matching 8 bases. Per germline, CDR1 MNHEY and CDR2 SVGAGI. The CDR3 covers 13 residues. V lost 6 bases, J lost 3 bases, and 3 bases stayed unmatched. The CDR3 reads CASRDRADTEAFF. The CDR3 bases are TGTGCCAGCAGGGACAGGGCGGACACTGAAGCTTTCTTT.